The TCR beta chain described here comes from a study of regulatory T cells in long-lasting Graves disease (dated by TCRdb to about 2021). The study in broad terms: Persistent Graves' disease meant more than 5 years of antithyroid drug treatment with TSH receptor autoantibodies that stayed positive. Patients with persistent Graves' disease were compared with patients with newly diagnosed Graves' disease using TCR sequencing and RNA sequencing of peripheral blood. A total of around 35 samples underwent TCR sequencing, from roughly 13 patients with persistent Graves' disease and roughly 20 patients with newly diagnosed Graves' disease. In the clinical cohort, patients with persistent Graves' disease had used antithyroid drugs for an average of about 10.3 years. The study was registered as a clinical trial and conducted in China. What the research found in general, with its limitations: Because the primary lesion, thyroid tissue, could not be accessed, the study looked at peripheral blood alone. Only the TCR beta chain was sequenced and analyzed. A larger number of public clonotypes was shared among persistent patients (approximately 2,500) than among newly diagnosed patients (around 880). Lower TCR Shannon entropy and fewer highly expanded clones were observed in persistent Graves' disease patients than in newly diagnosed patients, which suggested clonal expansion. Persistent disease showed preferential use of TRBV28, TRBJ1-2 and TRBJ2-5, whereas newly diagnosed disease favored TRBV20-1 and TRBJ2-1. As a limitation, the authors acknowledged that the small sample size may reduce accuracy.

Interpreted using the paper, the time point label stands for: persistent/refractory GD, antithyroid drugs over 5 years with positive TRAb. RNA was extracted from PBMCs in TRIzol for both TCR sequencing and RNA sequencing. The diagnosis of Graves' disease followed American Thyroid Association guidelines. Patients were recruited from an endocrinology department in Xi'an, China. Each patient gave approximately 9 milliliters of peripheral blood, collected in an EDTA anticoagulant tube. Ficoll Paque Plus density gradient separation was used to isolate PBMCs, and no additional T cell sorting was done. An Agilent 2100 Bioanalyzer and agarose gel were used to assess RNA quality, and a NanoDrop 2000 was used to measure RNA concentration. This clonotype was seen more than once but under ten times. It lacks a known antigen. One base away there is no much larger clone; base qualities are not given. Trimming takes 3 bases off V and 5 bases off J; junction bases not matched to a gene: 9. The CDR3 measures 15 amino acids from cysteine to phenylalanine. Only the CDR3 part of the read is kept: 45 bases, read in frame from the first base. According to the germline V gene, CDR1 reads SGHDN and CDR2 reads FVKESK.

The method was multiplex PCR. TCRdb shows the sequencer as Illumina HiSeq 4000. iRepertoire HTBI primers and Arm-PCR amplification of CDR3 regions were used to construct TCR beta libraries. PCR products were gel purified before sequencing. Per the source publication's procedure: Gene usage analysis of CDR3 amino acid clonotypes relied on the approximately 62 TRBV and 15 or so TRBJ segments identified across samples. Filtered high-quality paired reads were merged into contigs using COPE and FqMerger. BLAST was used to align contigs to IMGT TRBV, TRBD and TRBJ reference genes, with CDR3 defined following IMGT. Highly expanded clones were defined as clonotypes with a frequency above 0.1%. Shannon entropy was used to measure repertoire diversity, and the Gini coefficient was used to measure V-J evenness. A clonotype found in more than one individual was treated as public. The public sequencing data were trimmed at Q25 with fastp and processed into clonotypes with MiXCR by TCRdb, which kept only in-frame beta chains. Identical CDR3 proteins give one entry, which carries the most common genes and DNA. TCRdb, not the original authors, processed these V and J calls. This sample comprises about 450,000 distinct CDR3 sequences, roughly a quarter of them detected only once. Approximately 25% of the sample is taken by the ten largest.

Sequencing was performed on peripheral blood mononuclear cells (PBMCs), taken when the disease was refractory, from a patient treated with antithyroid drugs. The TCR was taken from a female donor with Graves disease. The chain is encoded by TRBV14 joined to TRBJ2-7; 8 bases in between match TRBD1. Here the CDR3 is given as CASSQDRVRRHEQYF. The DNA sequence is TGTGCCAGCAGCCAGGACAGGGTCAGGCGCCACGAGCAGTACTTC. When the CDR3 is completed using the reference TRBV14 and TRBJ2-7 genes on either side, the full variable domain is EAGVTQFPSHSVIEKGQTVTLRCDPISGHDNLYWYRRVMGKEIKFLLHFVKESKQDESGMPNNRFLAERTGGTYSTLKVQPAELEDSGVYFCASSQDRVRRHEQYFGPGTRLTVT.